The present T cell receptor (beta chain) was sequenced within a study of T cells in Graves' hyperthyroidism and ophthalmopathy. Researchers amplified the TCR beta CDR3 regions from RNA transcripts. During a first-round RT-PCR of the TCR CDR3, the HTBI primer set was used. From the multiplex PCR reads, TCRdb called clonotypes with MiXCR, one entry per CDR3 protein. The sample includes 300,000 to 400,000 distinct CDR3 sequences, about 15% of them seen just once. Trimming removed 3 bases from V and 4 bases from J; junction bases left unmatched: 7. The CDR3 runs 16 residues. Germline CDR1 MGHDK, CDR2 SYGVNS. Regarding the study as a whole: Peripheral blood also featured most of the thyroid clonotypes expanded above 0.001. The model's output predicted ophthalmopathy at a median of roughly 6 months prior to onset.

The study based diagnoses on clinical symptoms, serum thyroxine and TRAb, thyroid ultrasound and orbital computed tomography. This clonotype has more than one count but fewer than ten. The antigen is not known. This chain links TRBV25-1 with TRBJ1-2; 11 bases are a match to TRBD1. Sequencing used blood. This sequence was found in a woman aged 60-75 years with Graves' hyperthyroidism. CDR3 loop: CASSDPGQGDTYGYTF. CDR3 nucleotides: TGTGCCAGCAGTGACCCGGGACAGGGGGATACCTATGGCTACACCTTC.